The 23 T cell receptor beta chains reported below all come from one sample, sequenced in a study of blood T cells in healthy people across ages. Sample-barcoded 5' priming and a J-beta primer mix drove a second PCR of 7 to 11 cycles. TCRdb used MiXCR to reprocess the 5' RACE reads, holding one entry per CDR3 protein. The repertoire has hundreds of thousands of distinct CDR3 sequences, less than 45% of them found once; the top ten carry approximately 29%. Source material: blood. The receptors were sampled from a man older than 75 in good health.

This clonotype was found a few times. This sequence joins TRBV7-2 and TRBJ1-2; 7 bases match TRBD1. The CDR3 is 14 amino acids. The germline V gene has CDR1 SGHTA and CDR2 FQGNSA. The trim removed 4 bases at V and 2 bases at J, leaving 4 bases unmatched. The CDR3 region is CASSYRGGNYGYTF. The CDR3 DNA follows: TGTGCCAGCAGCTACAGGGGAGGGAACTATGGCTACACCTTC.

This clonotype was found a few times. V usage is TRBV20-1 and J usage is TRBJ2-1; weak D call: TRBD1 (5 bases). Trimming left V 0 bases short and J 6 bases short, with 27 bases between. CDR3 length: 19 residues. Germline CDR1 and CDR2: DFQATT and SNEGSKA (reference sequence). In DNA form, the CDR3 reads TGCAGTGCTAGAGAGGGTGTAGGGGTCAGGGCAGCAGTAAGCAATGAGCAGTTCTTC. Translated, it gives CSAREGVGVRAAVSNEQFF.

This clonotype was seen a single time. This chain connects TRBV24-1 to TRBJ1-6, with 11 positions matching TRBD1. The CDR3 has 15 residues. Trimming at V came to 4 bases and at J to 5 bases, leaving 0 bases not matched to a gene. Per germline, CDR1 KGHDR and CDR2 SFDVKD. The CDR3 DNA is TGTGCCACCAGTGAGGGACAGGGGGATAATTCACCCCTCCACTTT. Amino acid sequence: CATSEGQGDNSPLHF.

There are many counts of this clonotype. The J gene is TRBJ2-5, the V gene TRBV7-6; D is uncertain. The V end was cut by 0 bases, the J end by 0 bases, with 17 bases between. The CDR3 covers 18 residues. Looked up from germline, CDR1 is SGHVS and CDR2 is FNYEAQ. CDR3 loop: CASSLAIRAPSYQETQYF. In nucleotides, the CDR3 is TGTGCCAGCAGCTTAGCCATTAGGGCCCCTTCGTACCAAGAGACCCAGTACTTC.

This clonotype was seen a few times. The chain uses TRBV3-1 and TRBJ1-2; D remains ambiguous. V was trimmed by 3 bases and J by 4 bases, leaving 6 bases between them. The V gene's germline CDR1 is LGHDT and CDR2 YNNKEL (reference sequence). The CDR3 has 12 residues. The CDR3 spells CASSQSVYGYTF. The CDR3 nucleotides read TGTGCCAGCAGCCAGTCAGTCTATGGCTACACCTTC.

The V and J genes are TRBV20-1 and TRBJ2-4; D unclear. Germline CDR1 is DFQATT and CDR2 is SNEGSKA (reference sequence). The length of the CDR3 is 15 residues. The V and J ends lost 3 bases and 0 bases respectively, with 12 bases between them. CDR3: CSARDVGKAKNIQYF. CDR3 coding DNA: TGCAGTGCTAGGGACGTGGGGAAAGCCAAAAACATTCAGTACTTC.

This clonotype was recorded a few times. CDR3 DNA sequence: TGTGCCAGCAGACCCGGGGGGAGGGGACTAGCGGGGGGAAGCTCCTACAATGAGCAGTTCTTC. Translating gives CASRPGGRGLAGGSSYNEQFF. V gene TRBV12-3 or TRBV12-4 combines with J gene TRBJ2-1; the match to TRBD2 covers 15 bases. V lost 6 bases, J lost 0 bases, and 15 bases stayed unmatched. The CDR3 runs to 21 residues.

The chain recombines TRBV30 with TRBJ1-6; D is uncertain. Per germline, CDR1 GTSNPN and CDR2 SVGIG (reference sequence). This CDR3 comprises 15 residues. CDR3 bases: TGTGCTGCAACGGTAACGACAAGCCCTAATTCACCCCTCCACTTT. Translated, it gives CAATVTTSPNSPLHF.

The CDR3 region has the DNA TGTGCCAGCAGCCAAGTGGTCGGCGGGGGGACCGGAGGGGAGACCCAGTACTTC. This translates into CASSQVVGGGTGGETQYF. The rearrangement links TRBV3-1 to TRBJ2-5, with 8 bases that match TRBD2. Trimming cost V 1 base and J 5 bases; bases outside gene matches: 15. The CDR3 has 18 amino acids. Looked up from germline, CDR1 is LGHDT and CDR2 is YNNKEL (reference sequence).

The chain couples TRBV6-6 to TRBJ2-3; 9 bases fit TRBD1. Germline V lookup: CDR1 MNHNY, CDR2 SVGAGI (reference sequence). Losses at the gene ends were 5 bases for V and 3 bases for J; bases not matched to a gene: 6. The CDR3 has 15 amino acids. The CDR3 sequence: CASSPGTGKTDTQYF. The CDR3 nucleotides are TGTGCCAGCAGTCCCGGGACAGGGAAAACAGATACGCAGTATTTT.

The V and J genes are TRBV18 and TRBJ2-4; tentative D call: TRBD1 (6 bases). The end of the DNA aligns better with TRBJ2-7, so the J call may be wrong. From germline, CDR1 is KGHSH and CDR2 LQKENI. This CDR3 has 13 amino acids. Here the CDR3 DNA reads TGTGCCAGCTCATCTACAGGGAACTACGAGCAGTACTTC. Translation: CASSSTGNYEQYF.

V usage is TRBV20-1 and J usage is TRBJ2-7; TRBD2 matches 10 bases. With 6 bases clipped from V and 2 bases from J, the junction kept 10 bases outside the gene matches. In germline, CDR1 is DFQATT, CDR2 SNEGSKA (reference sequence). The CDR3 has 15 residues. The CDR3 bases are TGCAGTGCCAGCCCACTAGCGGGAAGGACCTACGAGCAGTACTTC. Translating it yields CSASPLAGRTYEQYF.

V usage is TRBV5-1 and J usage is TRBJ2-1; TRBD2 matches 10 bases. Gene TRBJ2-7 matches the end of the DNA better, so the J call may be wrong. The CDR3 runs 16 residues. The germline gives CDR1 SGHRS, CDR2 YFSETQ. CDR3 sequence: CASSLGGLADYNEQYF. CDR3 DNA: TGCGCCAGCAGCTTGGGAGGACTAGCGGATTACAATGAGCAGTACTTC.

This sequence joins TRBV7-2 and TRBJ2-1; 8 bases are shared with TRBD2. The end of the DNA fits TRBJ2-7 better, so the J call may be wrong. CDR1 and CDR2 from the germline V gene are SGHTA and FQGNSA. CDR3 size: 14 residues. CDR3: CASSLAAGANEQYF. The CDR3 nucleotides read TGTGCCAGCAGCTTAGCAGCGGGGGCAAATGAGCAGTACTTC.

This chain links TRBV5-6 with TRBJ2-1; 11 bases align to TRBD2. The CDR3 spans 15 residues. Germline CDR1 SGHDT, CDR2 YYEEEE. J gave up 10 bases and V 0 bases, and 6 bases lay outside the gene matches. Written as DNA, the CDR3 is TGTGCCAGCAGCTTGGGACTAGCGGGGACCTACGAGCAGTTCTTC. Protein sequence: CASSLGLAGTYEQFF.

The chain links TRBV7-2 to TRBJ2-5, with D possibly being TRBD1 (6 bases). CDR1 is SGHTA, CDR2 FQGNSA, per germline. Trimming took off 2 bases at V and 4 bases at J, with 14 bases between the two ends. The CDR3 runs to 15 residues. The CDR3 DNA follows: TGTGCCAGCAGCTTAACAGGGTTAAGCGTAGAGACCCAGTACTTC. This translates into CASSLTGLSVETQYF.

V is TRBV12-3 or TRBV12-4 and J is TRBJ1-1; D unclear. The CDR3 length is 14 residues. V gave up 10 bases and J gave up 3 bases, with 18 bases separating them. The CDR3 here is CATTSSWEDTEAFF. The CDR3 nucleotides read TGTGCCACCACTTCGTCGTGGGAGGACACTGAAGCTTTCTTT.

In this sample, this clonotype turned up many times. The chain joins TRBV29-1 to TRBJ1-2; TRBD1 might be the D (6 bases). With 6 bases removed from V and 8 bases from J, the gap between germline ends came to 10 bases. The CDR3 length is 10 residues. From germline, CDR1 is SQVTM and CDR2 ANQGSEA. CDR3: CSVGGGGYTF. The DNA of the CDR3 is TGCAGCGTCGGGGGCGGGGGCTACACCTTC.

V and J are TRBV20-1 and TRBJ1-2; no reliable D call. Germline assignment: CDR1 DFQATT and CDR2 SNEGSKA (reference sequence). The CDR3 is made up of 12 amino acids. Trimming removed 3 bases from V and 8 bases from J, with 13 bases in between. The CDR3 protein is CSASTAREGYTF. The CDR3 nucleotides read TGCAGTGCTAGTACGGCCCGGGAGGGCTACACCTTC.

The rearrangement joins TRBV19 to TRBJ2-1; D gene unclear. The germline V and J ends were trimmed by 6 bases and 8 bases, with 11 bases remaining between them. CDR1 and CDR2 (germline): LNHDA, SQIVND (reference sequence). There are 12 residues in the CDR3. The CDR3 DNA sequence: TGTGCCAGTAGGGCGGCCGGCGATGAGCAGTTCTTC. It is translated as CASRAAGDEQFF.

The chain employs TRBV9 and TRBJ2-1; possibly TRBD1 or TRBD2 for D (5 bases each). V was cut by 0 bases and J by 8 bases, with 15 bases left in between. The germline CDR1 and CDR2 sequences are SGDLS and YYNGEE. This CDR3 has 15 amino acids. CDR3 in amino acids: CASSVEGSREHEQFF. The CDR3 coding sequence is TGTGCCAGCAGCGTAGAGGGGTCGAGGGAGCATGAGCAGTTCTTC. The whole variable domain, filled in from reference TRBV9 and TRBJ2-1, reads DSGVTQTPKHLITATGQRVTLRCSPRSGDLSVYWYQQSLDQGLQFLIQYYNGEERAKGNILERFSAQQFPDLHSELNLSSLELGDSALYFCASSVEGSREHEQFFGPGTRLTVL.

This sequence joins TRBV27 and TRBJ2-3, with 9 bases fitting TRBD1. This CDR3 has 15 amino acids. The trim removed 5 bases at V and 8 bases at J, leaving 11 bases unmatched. Germline V CDR1 and CDR2: MNHEY, SMNVEV (reference sequence). This CDR3 reads CASSQTGTGSRTQYF. For the CDR3, the DNA is TGTGCCAGCAGTCAGACCGGGACAGGGTCCCGTACGCAGTATTTT.

This clonotype was detected ten times or more. This rearrangement joins TRBV20-1 to TRBJ1-6; no clear D gene. The CDR3 runs 14 residues. Trimming removed 0 bases at V and 0 bases at J, with 3 bases between. Germline V gene sequence: CDR1 DFQATT, CDR2 SNEGSKA (reference sequence). CDR3 nucleotides: TGCAGTGCTAGAGAAAGCTCCTATAATTCACCCCTCCACTTT. Protein: CSARESSYNSPLHF.